This T cell receptor (beta chain) was recorded in a study of T cells in localized non-small cell lung cancer. The study, taken as a whole, reports: Longer overall survival was linked to higher blood T cell density. Within adjacent lung there appeared a median approximately 58 of the top 100 tumor clones. Peak T cell clonality was found in uninvolved adjacent lung, exceeding tumor.

The V and J ends lost 2 bases and 8 bases, in that order; junction bases with no gene match: 9. This CDR3 region has 15 residues. Germline loops: CDR1 SGDLS, CDR2 YYNGEE. With regard to this clone: Its antigen remains unknown.

This table comes from immunoSEQ multiplex PCR, and its TCRdb copy is limited to in-frame clones, with some not included. The sample has 30,000 or so clones; 70% to 90% are singletons. This clonotype was sampled from a woman aged 35-75 years with stage III lung adenocarcinoma. The source was peripheral blood mononuclear cells, collected before any cancer treatment. V is TRBV9 and J is TRBJ2-1, with 8 bases matching TRBD1. CDR3 loop: CASSVPAGGFDEQFF. The DNA of the CDR3 is TGTGCCAGCAGCGTCCCCGCAGGGGGCTTTGATGAGCAGTTCTTC. The variable domain in full, with the rest retrieved from reference TRBV9 and TRBJ2-1, is DSGVTQTPKHLITATGQRVTLRCSPRSGDLSVYWYQQSLDQGLQFLIQYYNGEERAKGNILERFSAQQFPDLHSELNLSSLELGDSALYFCASSVPAGGFDEQFFGPGTRLTVL.